The 10 T cell receptor beta chains presented below share a single source sample, sequenced in a study of T cell responses to AZD1222 COVID-19 vaccine (dated by TCRdb to 2020 to 2023). The time point label here, explained by the study, means: baseline before first vaccination. Libraries came from the immunoSEQ multiplex PCR assay. This is the immuneACCESS table as TCRdb keeps it, with only in-frame sequences that have V and J called. A part of the clones is gone; compared with another copy, unresolved V genes explain less than half, and the rest is unexplained. This sample is represented by 57,000 or so clones; approximately 80% of them were singletons. Of the sample, 11% to 15% falls within the top ten clones. The source material was peripheral blood, sampled on day 0 of AZD1222 vaccination. All receptors derive from an adult in good health.

The chain carries TRBV13 and TRBJ1-2; D is unresolved. Trimming shortened V by 3 bases and J by 3 bases, and 5 bases separated the two germline ends. The CDR3 totals 12 residues. Germline lookup yields CDR1 PRHDT and CDR2 FYEKMQ (reference sequence). The CDR3 nucleotides read TGTGCCAGCAGCTTGGAGGACTATGGCTACACCTTC. Protein sequence: CASSLEDYGYTF.

The genes are TRBV6-5 and TRBJ2-1, with D possibly TRBD1 on 6 matching bases. The CDR3 covers 14 residues. V was cut by 5 bases and J by 6 bases, with 14 bases left in between. Per the germline V gene, CDR1 is MNHEY and CDR2 is SVGAGI. The CDR3 sequence: CASSKRTVLNEQFF. The CDR3, as DNA: TGTGCCAGCAGTAAGAGGACAGTCCTCAATGAGCAGTTCTTC.

V usage is TRBV12-3 or TRBV12-4 and J usage is TRBJ1-1; D remains unclear. V lost 3 bases and J lost 1, with 6 bases in between. CDR3 length equals 13 residues. CDR3 region: CASSFNKNTEAFF. CDR3 DNA sequence: TGTGCCAGCAGTTTCAACAAGAACACTGAAGCTTTCTTT.

The V and J genes are TRBV18 and TRBJ2-4; D possibly corresponds to TRBD1 (5 bases). Trimming shortened V by 6 bases and J by 0 bases, and 9 bases separated the two germline ends. This CDR3 has 14 amino acids. CDR1 and CDR2 (germline): KGHSH, LQKENI. The CDR3 nucleotides are TGTGCCAGCTCTCCGACAGTAGCCAAAAACATTCAGTACTTC. Protein sequence: CASSPTVAKNIQYF.

CDR3 in amino acids: CAWSPTTQQPQHF. The CDR3 DNA reads TGTGCCTGGAGTCCAACGACCCAACAGCCCCAGCATTTT. The chain employs TRBV30 and TRBJ1-5; D gene unclear. Germline values: CDR1 GTSNPN, CDR2 SVGIG (reference sequence). The CDR3 is made up of 13 amino acids. V was shortened by 2 bases and J by 7 bases, with 12 bases between the two germline ends.

This clone was counted only a few times. The chain links TRBV19 to TRBJ2-2; D is perhaps TRBD1 (5 bases). There are 17 residues in the CDR3. Germline CDR1 is LNHDA and CDR2 is SQIVND (reference sequence). Trimming cost V 7 bases and J 3 bases, with 21 bases left between them. CDR3 amino acids: CASTRAHGSSDTGELFF. The CDR3 DNA is TGTGCCAGTACCAGGGCCCACGGCTCGTCGGACACCGGGGAGCTGTTTTTT.

This clone turned up a few times. The CDR3: CATGLAFGGELFF. The CDR3 DNA sequence: TGTGCAACGGGACTAGCATTCGGCGGGGAGCTGTTTTTT. This chain uses TRBV7-7 with TRBJ2-2; 9 bases line up with TRBD2. Germline CDR1 and CDR2: SSHAT and FNYEAQ (reference sequence). The CDR3 is made up of 13 amino acids.

V and J are TRBV24-1 and TRBJ2-1, with TRBD2 matching over 9 bases. CDR3 size: 16 residues. Germline-derived CDR1 and CDR2 are KGHDR and SFDVKD. The junction had 10 bases not matched to a gene; V was cut back by 5 bases and J by 6 bases. The CDR3 sequence is CATSAVTRGGCNEQFF. CDR3 DNA sequence: TGTGCCACCAGTGCCGTTACGCGGGGGGGCTGCAATGAGCAGTTCTTC.

The J gene is TRBJ1-6, the V gene TRBV4-2, with D possibly matching TRBD1 (6 bases). The CDR3 length is 16 residues. Trimming shortened V by 1 base and J by 6 bases, and 13 bases separated the two germline ends. Germline V gene data show CDR1 as LGHNA and CDR2 as YNFKEQ. CDR3 protein: CASSQALGQINSPLHF. In DNA, the CDR3 is TGTGCCAGCAGCCAAGCGCTAGGACAGATTAATTCACCCCTCCACTTT.

The chain employs TRBV28 and TRBJ2-7, with TRBD1 matching over 8 bases. The CDR3 length is 14 residues. The trim removed 4 bases at V and 4 bases at J, leaving 6 bases unmatched. Looked up from germline, CDR1 is MDHEN and CDR2 is SYDVKM. CDR3 in amino acids: CASSWTGRWYEQYF. DNA of the CDR3: TGTGCCAGCAGTTGGACAGGGCGGTGGTACGAGCAGTACTTC.